Below, one TCR beta chain is given with its context. Its specificity is not known. The data derive from a study of regulatory T cells in long-lasting Graves disease. Whole-study results and caveats: The study found TRBV28, TRBJ1-2 and TRBJ2-5 favored in persistent disease.

Indicated time point: persistent/refractory GD, antithyroid drugs over 5 years with positive TRAb. PBMC-extracted RNA yielded the TCR library. Germline-derived CDR1 and CDR2 are MNHEY and SMNVEV (reference sequence). V lost 2 bases and J lost 1, with 8 bases in between. CDR3 length equals 14 residues. HTBI primers from iRepertoire and Arm-PCR of CDR3 regions yielded the TCR beta libraries. Each CDR3 protein gets one entry after TCRdb re-called the multiplex PCR reads with MiXCR. The repertoire consists of approximately 440,000 distinct CDR3 sequences, with around 24% occurring once and the leading ten covering over 25%.

The V and J genes are TRBV27 and TRBJ1-2; D is possibly TRBD1 (5 bases). The TCR comes from a female donor with Graves disease. The sequences come from peripheral blood mononuclear cells (PBMCs), collected when the disease was refractory, from a patient treated with antithyroid drugs. The CDR3 reads CASSLNGGNYGYTF. In DNA, the CDR3 is TGTGCCAGCAGTTTAAACGGGGGTAACTATGGCTACACCTTC.